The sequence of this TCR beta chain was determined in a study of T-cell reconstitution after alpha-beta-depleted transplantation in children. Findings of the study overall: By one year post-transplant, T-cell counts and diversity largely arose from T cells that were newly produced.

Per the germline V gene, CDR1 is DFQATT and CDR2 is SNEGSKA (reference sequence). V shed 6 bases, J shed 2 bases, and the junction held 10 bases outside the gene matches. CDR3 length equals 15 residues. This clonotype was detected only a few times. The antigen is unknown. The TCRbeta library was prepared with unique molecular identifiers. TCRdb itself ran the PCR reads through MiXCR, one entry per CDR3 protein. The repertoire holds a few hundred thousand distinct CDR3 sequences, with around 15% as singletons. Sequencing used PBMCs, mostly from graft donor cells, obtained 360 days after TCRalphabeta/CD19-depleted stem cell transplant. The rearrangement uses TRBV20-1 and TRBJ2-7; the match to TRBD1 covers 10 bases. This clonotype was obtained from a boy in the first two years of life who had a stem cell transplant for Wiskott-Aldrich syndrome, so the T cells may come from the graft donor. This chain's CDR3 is CSAPAGTGDPYEQYF. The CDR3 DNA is TGCAGTGCCCCTGCCGGGACAGGGGATCCCTACGAGCAGTACTTC.